This is a list of T cell receptor beta chains from one sample in a study of beta chain features in type 1 diabetes. Method: immunoSEQ multiplex PCR; TCRdb's copy keeps in-frame clones and lacks some. The data contain 150,000 to 200,000 clones, around 63% of them seen just once; the ten biggest clones take up 0.08% to 0.1%. Material: naive CD4+ T cells from blood. The receptors were gathered from a man aged 30 to 39 with type 1 diabetes. Both conserved end residues are part of each CDR3. Fields, in order: V gene, J gene, D gene, clone size, CDR3 protein, CDR3 DNA. The D gene is left open where the match is weak. Part of the rows lack a size; the others show once, few, many or a class for expanded clones.

v_gene: TRBV29-1; j_gene: TRBJ1-1; d_gene: .; abundance: .; CDR3aa: CSVDVPFRQNTEAFF; CDR3nt: TGCAGCGTTGATGTGCCCTTCAGACAGAACACTGAAGCTTTCTTT
v_gene: TRBV28; j_gene: TRBJ2-7; d_gene: .; abundance: .; CDR3aa: CAIQKDGYEQYF; CDR3nt: TGTGCCATCCAAAAAGACGGCTACGAGCAGTACTTC
v_gene: TRBV9; j_gene: TRBJ2-5; d_gene: TRBD2; abundance: few; CDR3aa: CASSAGTSGGETQYF; CDR3nt: TGTGCCAGCAGCGCCGGGACTAGCGGTGGGGAGACCCAGTACTTC
v_gene: TRBV5-1; j_gene: TRBJ2-1; d_gene: TRBD2; abundance: .; CDR3aa: CASSLGGLATYNEQFF; CDR3nt: TGCGCCAGCAGCTTGGGGGGACTAGCGACCTACAATGAGCAGTTCTTC
v_gene: TRBV9; j_gene: TRBJ2-5; d_gene: .; abundance: few; CDR3aa: CASSGGETQYF; CDR3nt: TGTGCCAGCAGCGGCGGAGAGACCCAGTACTTC
v_gene: TRBV28; j_gene: TRBJ2-1; d_gene: TRBD2; abundance: .; CDR3aa: CASSLASGVHNEQFF; CDR3nt: TGTGCCAGCAGTTTGGCTAGCGGGGTGCACAATGAGCAGTTCTTC
v_gene: TRBV9; j_gene: TRBJ1-2; d_gene: .; abundance: .; CDR3aa: CASSGSTVNYGYTF; CDR3nt: TGTGCCAGCAGTGGCTCGACAGTTAACTATGGCTACACCTTC
v_gene: TRBV5-1; j_gene: TRBJ2-4; d_gene: TRBD1; abundance: .; CDR3aa: CASSLGTDLAKNIQYF; CDR3nt: TGCGCCAGCAGCCTGGGGACAGATCTAGCCAAAAACATTCAGTACTTC
v_gene: TRBV7-2; j_gene: TRBJ2-5; d_gene: TRBD1; abundance: .; CDR3aa: CASSPRGYRGRVETQYF; CDR3nt: TGTGCCAGCAGCCCAAGAGGGTACAGGGGGCGGGTAGAGACCCAGTACTTC
v_gene: TRBV29-1; j_gene: TRBJ2-3; d_gene: TRBD2; abundance: few; CDR3aa: CSPQRGDSDTQYF; CDR3nt: TGCAGCCCTCAGCGGGGGGACTCAGATACGCAGTATTTT
v_gene: TRBV11-2; j_gene: TRBJ2-2; d_gene: .; abundance: once; CDR3aa: CASSYLNTGELFF; CDR3nt: TGTGCCAGCAGCTACCTTAACACCGGGGAGCTGTTTTTT
v_gene: TRBV5-1; j_gene: TRBJ2-5; d_gene: .; abundance: .; CDR3aa: CASSLDSWKETQYF; CDR3nt: TGCGCCAGCAGCTTGGATTCCTGGAAAGAGACCCAGTACTTC
v_gene: TRBV29-1; j_gene: TRBJ1-3; d_gene: .; abundance: .; CDR3aa: CSAGSADSGNTIYF; CDR3nt: TGCAGCGCCGGGTCGGCAGACTCTGGAAACACCATATATTTT
v_gene: TRBV19; j_gene: TRBJ2-1; d_gene: .; abundance: .; CDR3aa: CASRASAYNEQFF; CDR3nt: TGTGCCAGTAGGGCCTCGGCCTACAATGAGCAGTTCTTC
v_gene: TRBV15; j_gene: TRBJ2-2; d_gene: .; abundance: .; CDR3aa: CATSRVGNTGELFF; CDR3nt: TGTGCCACCAGCAGAGTCGGGAACACCGGGGAGCTGTTTTTT
v_gene: TRBV5-1; j_gene: TRBJ2-3; d_gene: .; abundance: .; CDR3aa: CASSLARSTDTQYF; CDR3nt: TGCGCCAGCAGCTTGGCCAGGAGCACAGATACGCAGTATTTT
v_gene: TRBV2; j_gene: TRBJ1-5; d_gene: .; abundance: .; CDR3aa: CASSDRNQPQHF; CDR3nt: TGTGCCAGCAGTGACCGGAATCAGCCCCAGCATTTT
v_gene: TRBV29-1; j_gene: TRBJ1-1; d_gene: .; abundance: .; CDR3aa: CSAKGRGSTEAFF; CDR3nt: TGCAGCGCTAAGGGGAGGGGAAGCACTGAAGCTTTCTTT
v_gene: TRBV9; j_gene: TRBJ1-6; d_gene: .; abundance: few; CDR3aa: CASSVQGANSPLHF; CDR3nt: TGTGCCAGCAGCGTCCAGGGTGCTAATTCACCCCTCCACTTT
v_gene: TRBV10-3; j_gene: TRBJ1-4; d_gene: .; abundance: .; CDR3aa: CAITWDISRKLFF; CDR3nt: TGTGCCATCACCTGGGACATCAGTAGAAAACTGTTTTTT
v_gene: TRBV30; j_gene: TRBJ2-7; d_gene: TRBD1; abundance: .; CDR3aa: CAWRKTGVDEQYF; CDR3nt: TGTGCCTGGAGAAAGACAGGGGTCGACGAGCAGTACTTC
v_gene: TRBV29-1; j_gene: TRBJ1-1; d_gene: .; abundance: .; CDR3aa: CSVQRNTEAFF; CDR3nt: TGCAGCGTTCAGAGAAACACTGAAGCTTTCTTT
v_gene: TRBV7-9; j_gene: TRBJ1-1; d_gene: TRBD1; abundance: .; CDR3aa: CASSPGQGEITEAFF; CDR3nt: TGTGCCAGCAGTCCGGGACAGGGGGAAATCACTGAAGCTTTCTTT
v_gene: TRBV5-1; j_gene: TRBJ2-4; d_gene: .; abundance: .; CDR3aa: CASSLGGLTAIQYF; CDR3nt: TGCGCCAGCAGCTTGGGTGGCCTGACAGCCATTCAGTACTTC
v_gene: TRBV5-4; j_gene: TRBJ2-5; d_gene: .; abundance: .; CDR3aa: CASSWVLAQETQYF; CDR3nt: TGTGCCAGCAGCTGGGTGCTGGCGCAAGAGACCCAGTACTTC
v_gene: TRBV9; j_gene: TRBJ2-1; d_gene: TRBD2; abundance: .; CDR3aa: CASSVVSSGVNEQFF; CDR3nt: TGTGCCAGCAGCGTAGTATCTAGCGGGGTTAATGAGCAGTTCTTC
v_gene: TRBV5-1; j_gene: TRBJ1-1; d_gene: TRBD1; abundance: .; CDR3aa: CASSLHRGGNTEAFF; CDR3nt: TGCGCCAGCAGCTTGCACAGGGGCGGGAACACTGAAGCTTTCTTT
v_gene: TRBV6-6; j_gene: TRBJ2-3; d_gene: .; abundance: few; CDR3aa: CASSYGQGRTDTQYF; CDR3nt: TGTGCCAGCAGTTACGGGCAGGGCCGCACAGATACGCAGTATTTT
v_gene: TRBV21-1; j_gene: TRBJ1-2; d_gene: .; abundance: few; CDR3aa: CASSTAKEGYTF; CDR3nt: TGTGCCAGCAGCACAGCCAAGGAGGGCTACACCTTC
v_gene: TRBV28; j_gene: TRBJ2-5; d_gene: TRBD1; abundance: .; CDR3aa: CASSRWTGSFQETQYF; CDR3nt: TGTGCCAGCAGCCGCTGGACAGGGTCGTTTCAAGAGACCCAGTACTTC
v_gene: TRBV10-3; j_gene: TRBJ2-1; d_gene: .; abundance: few; CDR3aa: CAISGGVNEQFF; CDR3nt: TGTGCCATCAGTGGCGGGGTCAATGAGCAGTTCTTC
v_gene: TRBV30; j_gene: TRBJ1-6; d_gene: .; abundance: .; CDR3aa: CAWDLVQGNSPLHF; CDR3nt: TGTGCCTGGGACCTCGTGCAGGGCAATTCACCCCTCCACTTT
v_gene: TRBV9; j_gene: TRBJ2-6; d_gene: .; abundance: .; CDR3aa: CASSVGHLGANVLTF; CDR3nt: TGTGCCAGCAGCGTGGGACATCTGGGGGCCAACGTCCTGACTTTC
v_gene: TRBV29-1; j_gene: TRBJ1-6; d_gene: .; abundance: .; CDR3aa: CSVAGGSSSSPLHF; CDR3nt: TGCAGCGTTGCGGGGGGTTCGAGCAGTTCACCCCTCCACTTT
v_gene: TRBV6-5; j_gene: TRBJ2-3; d_gene: TRBD2; abundance: .; CDR3aa: CASTTSGGRTDTQYF; CDR3nt: TGTGCCAGCACCACTAGCGGGGGGCGCACAGATACGCAGTATTTT
v_gene: TRBV7-2; j_gene: TRBJ2-1; d_gene: .; abundance: .; CDR3aa: CASISLAYNEQFF; CDR3nt: TGTGCCAGCATCAGCTTGGCCTACAATGAGCAGTTCTTC
v_gene: TRBV11-2; j_gene: TRBJ1-1; d_gene: .; abundance: .; CDR3aa: CASSESRGTEAFF; CDR3nt: TGTGCCAGCAGCGAATCACGTGGGACTGAAGCTTTCTTT
v_gene: TRBV4-3; j_gene: TRBJ2-1; d_gene: .; abundance: .; CDR3aa: CASSPSFGTLKAYEQFF; CDR3nt: TGCGCCAGCAGCCCAAGTTTCGGGACTCTTAAAGCCTATGAGCAGTTCTTC
v_gene: TRBV29-1; j_gene: TRBJ1-4; d_gene: .; abundance: .; CDR3aa: CSVRARGATNEKLFF; CDR3nt: TGCAGCGTTCGGGCCCGGGGTGCAACTAATGAAAAACTGTTTTTT
v_gene: TRBV2; j_gene: TRBJ2-2; d_gene: .; abundance: .; CDR3aa: CASSETNTGELFF; CDR3nt: TGTGCCAGCAGTGAAACAAACACCGGGGAGCTGTTTTTT
v_gene: TRBV5-6; j_gene: TRBJ2-3; d_gene: .; abundance: .; CDR3aa: CASSLREAGDTQYF; CDR3nt: TGTGCCAGCAGCTTGCGTGAAGCTGGTGATACGCAGTATTTT
v_gene: TRBV7-9; j_gene: TRBJ2-3; d_gene: .; abundance: few; CDR3aa: CASSLSRGDTQYF; CDR3nt: TGTGCCAGCAGCTTATCCCGGGGGGATACGCAGTATTTT
v_gene: TRBV20-1; j_gene: TRBJ1-6; d_gene: TRBD1; abundance: .; CDR3aa: CSAATGDEIHF; CDR3nt: TGCAGTGCTGCTACAGGGGACGAAATCCACTTT
v_gene: TRBV29-1; j_gene: TRBJ1-1; d_gene: .; abundance: .; CDR3aa: CSVEEGPVGTEAFF; CDR3nt: TGCAGCGTTGAAGAAGGGCCCGTCGGAACTGAAGCTTTCTTT
v_gene: TRBV30; j_gene: TRBJ2-1; d_gene: .; abundance: .; CDR3aa: CAWSIGHGSDEQFF; CDR3nt: TGTGCCTGGAGTATTGGCCATGGGTCCGATGAGCAGTTCTTC